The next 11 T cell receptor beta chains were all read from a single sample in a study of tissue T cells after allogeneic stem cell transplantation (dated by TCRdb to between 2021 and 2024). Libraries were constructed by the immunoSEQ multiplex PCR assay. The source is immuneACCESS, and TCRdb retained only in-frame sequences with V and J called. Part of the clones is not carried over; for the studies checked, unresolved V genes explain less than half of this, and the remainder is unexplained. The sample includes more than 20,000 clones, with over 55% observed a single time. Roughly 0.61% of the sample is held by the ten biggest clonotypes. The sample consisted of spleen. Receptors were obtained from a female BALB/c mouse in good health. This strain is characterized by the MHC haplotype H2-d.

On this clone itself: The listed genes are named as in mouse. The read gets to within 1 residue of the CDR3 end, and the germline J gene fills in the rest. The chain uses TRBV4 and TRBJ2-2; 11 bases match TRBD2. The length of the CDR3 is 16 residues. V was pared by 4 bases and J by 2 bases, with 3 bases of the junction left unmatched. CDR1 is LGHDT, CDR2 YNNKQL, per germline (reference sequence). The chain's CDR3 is CASSSRDWGNTGQLYF. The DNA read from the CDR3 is TGTGCCAGCAGCTCCCGGGACTGGGGGAACACCGGGCAGCTCTAC.

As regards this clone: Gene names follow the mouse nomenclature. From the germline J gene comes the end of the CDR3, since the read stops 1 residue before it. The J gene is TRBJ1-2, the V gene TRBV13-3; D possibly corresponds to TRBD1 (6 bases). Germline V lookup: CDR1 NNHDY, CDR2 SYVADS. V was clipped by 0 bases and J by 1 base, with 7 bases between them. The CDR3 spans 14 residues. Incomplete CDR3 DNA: TGTGCCAGCAGTGATGGGGACAAAAACTCCGACTACACC. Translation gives CASSDGDKNSDYT. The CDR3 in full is CASSDGDKNSDYTF.

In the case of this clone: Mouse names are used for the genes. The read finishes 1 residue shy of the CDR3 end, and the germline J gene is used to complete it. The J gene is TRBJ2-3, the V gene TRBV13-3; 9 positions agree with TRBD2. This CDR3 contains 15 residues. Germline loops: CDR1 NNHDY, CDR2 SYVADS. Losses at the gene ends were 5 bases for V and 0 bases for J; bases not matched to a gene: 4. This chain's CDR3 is CASRGTGKSAETLYF. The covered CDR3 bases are TGTGCCAGCAGAGGGACTGGGAAAAGTGCAGAAACGCTGTAT.

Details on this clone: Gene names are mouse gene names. Incomplete CDR3 DNA: TGTGCCAGCAGTGATTGGGGTAATTCGCCCCTCTAC. As protein: CASSDWGNSPLY. The complete CDR3 reads CASSDWGNSPLYF. The chain uses TRBV13-1 and TRBJ1-6; D is ambiguous. The CDR3 goes on 1 residue after the read ends, and that part is filled in from the germline J gene. TRBJ1-6 qualifies as an ORF whose function is uncertain. The CDR3 consists of 13 residues. Germline V gives CDR1 NSHNY, CDR2 SYGAGN. The V gene lost 1 base and the J gene lost 6 bases, with 5 bases spanning the gap.

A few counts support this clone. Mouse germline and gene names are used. This chain's CDR3 is CASSPPSTDYEQYF. The sequenced CDR3 bases are TGTGCTAGCAGTCCCCCCTCGACGGACTATGAACAGTAC. The V and J genes are TRBV29 and TRBJ2-7; D uncertain. The read falls 1 residue short of the CDR3 end, and the missing part is taken from the germline J gene. Germline V CDR1 and CDR2: MSHET, SYDVDS. The CDR3 consists of 14 residues. V was shortened by 5 bases and J by 3 bases, with 14 bases between the two germline ends.

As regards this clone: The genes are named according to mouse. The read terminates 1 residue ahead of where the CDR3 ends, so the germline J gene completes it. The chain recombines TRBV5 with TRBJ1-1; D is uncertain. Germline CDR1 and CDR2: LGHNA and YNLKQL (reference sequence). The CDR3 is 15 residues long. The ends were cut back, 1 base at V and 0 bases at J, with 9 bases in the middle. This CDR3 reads CASSQVQAANTEVFF. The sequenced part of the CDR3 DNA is TGTGCCAGCAGCCAAGTCCAGGCTGCAAACACAGAAGTCTTC.

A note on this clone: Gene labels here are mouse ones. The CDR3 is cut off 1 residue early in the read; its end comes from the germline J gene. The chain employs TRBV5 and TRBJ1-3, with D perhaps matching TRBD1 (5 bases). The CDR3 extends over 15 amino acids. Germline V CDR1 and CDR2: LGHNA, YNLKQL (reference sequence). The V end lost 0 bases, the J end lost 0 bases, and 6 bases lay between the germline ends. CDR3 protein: CASSQERGSGNTLYF. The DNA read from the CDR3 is TGTGCCAGCAGCCAAGAGAGGGGTTCTGGAAATACGCTCTAT.

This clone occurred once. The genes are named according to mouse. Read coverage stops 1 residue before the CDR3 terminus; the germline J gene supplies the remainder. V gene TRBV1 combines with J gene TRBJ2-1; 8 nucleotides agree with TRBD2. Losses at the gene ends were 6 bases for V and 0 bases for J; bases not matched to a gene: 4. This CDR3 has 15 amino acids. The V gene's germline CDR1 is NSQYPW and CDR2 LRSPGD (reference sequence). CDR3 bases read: TGCACCTGCAGCCACTGGGGGAATAACTATGCTGAGCAGTTC. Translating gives CTCSHWGNNYAEQF. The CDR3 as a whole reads CTCSHWGNNYAEQFF.

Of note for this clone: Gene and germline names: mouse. This CDR3 is CTCSADGLGANTGQLYF. The DNA read from the CDR3 is TGCACCTGCAGTGCAGATGGACTGGGAGCAAACACCGGGCAGCTCTAC. The gene calls are TRBV1 and TRBJ2-2; 8 positions match TRBD2. Read data end 1 residue before the CDR3 end; the end is taken from the germline J gene. V was clipped by 0 bases and J by 0 bases; unmatched bases: 3. This CDR3 is 17 amino acids long. CDR1 is NSQYPW and CDR2 is LRSPGD in the germline V gene (reference sequence).

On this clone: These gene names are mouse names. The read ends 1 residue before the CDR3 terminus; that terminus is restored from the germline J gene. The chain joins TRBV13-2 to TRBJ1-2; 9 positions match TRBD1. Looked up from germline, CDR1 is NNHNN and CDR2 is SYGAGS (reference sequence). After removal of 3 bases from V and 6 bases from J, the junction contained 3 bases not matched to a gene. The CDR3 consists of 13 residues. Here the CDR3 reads CASGGGQGPDYTF. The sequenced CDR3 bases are TGTGCCAGCGGTGGGGGACAGGGACCCGACTACACC.

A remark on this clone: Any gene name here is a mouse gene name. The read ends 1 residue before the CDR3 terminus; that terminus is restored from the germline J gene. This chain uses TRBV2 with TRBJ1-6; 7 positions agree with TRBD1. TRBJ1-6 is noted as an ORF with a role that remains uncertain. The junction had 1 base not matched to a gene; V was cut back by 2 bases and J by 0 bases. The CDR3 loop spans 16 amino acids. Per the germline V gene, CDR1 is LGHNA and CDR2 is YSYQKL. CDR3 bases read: TGTGCCAGCAGCCAAACAGGGGATTCCTATAATTCGCCCCTCTAC. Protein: CASSQTGDSYNSPLY. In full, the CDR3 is CASSQTGDSYNSPLYF.